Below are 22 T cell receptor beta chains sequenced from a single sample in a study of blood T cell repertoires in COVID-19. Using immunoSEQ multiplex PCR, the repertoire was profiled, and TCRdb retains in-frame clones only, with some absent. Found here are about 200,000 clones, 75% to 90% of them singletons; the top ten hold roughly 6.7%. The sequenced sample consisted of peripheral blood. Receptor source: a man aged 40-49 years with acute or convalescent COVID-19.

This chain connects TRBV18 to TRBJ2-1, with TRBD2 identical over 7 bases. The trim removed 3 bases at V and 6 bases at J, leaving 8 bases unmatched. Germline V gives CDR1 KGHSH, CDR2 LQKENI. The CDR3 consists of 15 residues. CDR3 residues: CASSPRRGSGNEQFF. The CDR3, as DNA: TGTGCCAGCTCACCGAGGCGGGGGTCTGGCAATGAGCAGTTCTTC.

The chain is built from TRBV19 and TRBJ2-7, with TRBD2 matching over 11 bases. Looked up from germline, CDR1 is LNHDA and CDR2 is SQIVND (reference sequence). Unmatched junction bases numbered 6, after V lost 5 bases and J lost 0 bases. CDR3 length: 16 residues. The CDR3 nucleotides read TGTGCCAGTAGTGCTCGGACTAGCGGGTACTCCTACGAGCAGTACTTC. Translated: CASSARTSGYSYEQYF.

The CDR3 region is CASDHRGSLARSYEQYF. The CDR3 coding sequence is TGTGCCAGCGACCACAGGGGTTCACTCGCGCGCTCGTACGAGCAGTACTTC. The chain uses TRBV27 and TRBJ2-7; 7 nucleotides match TRBD1. Germline V lookup: CDR1 MNHEY, CDR2 SMNVEV (reference sequence). The CDR3 is 17 amino acids. V lost 8 bases to trimming and J lost 4 bases; unmatched junction nucleotides: 20.

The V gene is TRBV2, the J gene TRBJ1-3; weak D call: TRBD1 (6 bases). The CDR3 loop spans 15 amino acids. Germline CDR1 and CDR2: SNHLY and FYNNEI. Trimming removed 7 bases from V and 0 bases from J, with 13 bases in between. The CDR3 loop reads CASTPGHLSGNTIYF. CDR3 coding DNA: TGTGCCAGCACCCCGGGACACCTCTCTGGAAACACCATATATTTT.

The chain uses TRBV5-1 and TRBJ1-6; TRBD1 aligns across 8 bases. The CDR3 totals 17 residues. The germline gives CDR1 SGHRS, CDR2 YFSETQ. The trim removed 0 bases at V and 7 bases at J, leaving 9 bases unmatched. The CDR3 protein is CASSLDGQGRGNSPLHF. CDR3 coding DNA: TGCGCCAGCAGCTTGGACGGACAGGGAAGGGGGAATTCACCCCTCCACTTT.

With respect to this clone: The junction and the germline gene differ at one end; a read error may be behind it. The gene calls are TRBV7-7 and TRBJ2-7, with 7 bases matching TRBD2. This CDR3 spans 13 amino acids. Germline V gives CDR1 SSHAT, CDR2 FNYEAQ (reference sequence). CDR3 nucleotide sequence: TGTGCTAGCAGCGGCCCGGGGGGATACGAGCAGTACTTC. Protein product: CASSGPGGYEQYF. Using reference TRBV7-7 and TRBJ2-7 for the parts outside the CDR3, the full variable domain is GAGVSQSPRYKVTKRGQDVTLRCDPISSHATLYWYQQALGQGPEFLTYFNYEAQPDKSGLPSDRFSAERPEGSISTLTIQRTEQRDSAMYRCASSGPGGYEQYFGPGTRLTVT.

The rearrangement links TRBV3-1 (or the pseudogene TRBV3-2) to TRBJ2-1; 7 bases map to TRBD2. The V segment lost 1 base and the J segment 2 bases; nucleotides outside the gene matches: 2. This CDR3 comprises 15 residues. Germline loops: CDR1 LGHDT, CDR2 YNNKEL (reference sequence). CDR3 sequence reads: CASSQALAAYNEQFF. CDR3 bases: TGTGCCAGCAGCCAAGCCCTAGCGGCCTACAATGAGCAGTTCTTC.

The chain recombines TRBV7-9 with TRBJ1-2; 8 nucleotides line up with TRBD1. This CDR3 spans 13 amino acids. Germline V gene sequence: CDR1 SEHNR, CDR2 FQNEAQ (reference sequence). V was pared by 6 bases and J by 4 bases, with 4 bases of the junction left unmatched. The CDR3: CASRSDRGYGYTF. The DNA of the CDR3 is TGTGCCAGCAGATCCGACAGGGGCTATGGCTACACCTTC.

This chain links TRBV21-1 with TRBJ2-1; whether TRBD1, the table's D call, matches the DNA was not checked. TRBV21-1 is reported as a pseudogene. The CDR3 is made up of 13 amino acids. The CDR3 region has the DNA TGTGCCAGCAGCAAAGGCCAGAACAATGAGCAGTTCTTC. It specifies CASSKGQNNEQFF.

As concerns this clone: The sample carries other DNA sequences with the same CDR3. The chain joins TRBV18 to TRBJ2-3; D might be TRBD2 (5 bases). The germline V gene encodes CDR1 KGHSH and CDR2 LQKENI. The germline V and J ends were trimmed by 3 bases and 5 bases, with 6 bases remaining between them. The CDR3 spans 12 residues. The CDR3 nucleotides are TGTGCCAGCTCACCCAGCGGAGATACGCAGTATTTT. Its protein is CASSPSGDTQYF.

The CDR3 region has the DNA TGTGCCTGGAGTGAGGGACAGAAGCAGTACTTC. It yields the protein CAWSEGQKQYF. This chain uses TRBV30 with TRBJ2-7; TRBD1 matches 7 bases. In germline, CDR1 is GTSNPN, CDR2 SVGIG (reference sequence). The CDR3 is 11 residues long. The V and J ends lost 1 base and 8 bases, in that order; junction bases with no gene match: 2.

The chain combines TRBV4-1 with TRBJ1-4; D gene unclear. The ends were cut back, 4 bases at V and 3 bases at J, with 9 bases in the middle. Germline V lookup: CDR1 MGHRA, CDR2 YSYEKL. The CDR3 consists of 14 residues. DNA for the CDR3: TGCGCCAGCAGCCGGTCGGGAGCTAATGAAAAACTGTTTTTT. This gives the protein CASSRSGANEKLFF.

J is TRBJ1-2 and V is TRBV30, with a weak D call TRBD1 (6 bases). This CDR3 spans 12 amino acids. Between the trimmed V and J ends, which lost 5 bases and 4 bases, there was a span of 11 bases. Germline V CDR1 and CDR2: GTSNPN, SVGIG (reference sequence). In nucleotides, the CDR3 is TGTGCCTGGGCCGGACAGATCTATGGCTACACCTTC. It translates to CAWAGQIYGYTF.

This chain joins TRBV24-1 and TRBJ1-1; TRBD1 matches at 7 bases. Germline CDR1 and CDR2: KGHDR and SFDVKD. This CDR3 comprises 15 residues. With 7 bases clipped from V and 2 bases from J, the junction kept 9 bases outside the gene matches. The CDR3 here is CATSATGNGNTEAFF. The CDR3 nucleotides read TGTGCCACCAGCGCGACAGGGAACGGAAACACTGAAGCTTTCTTT.

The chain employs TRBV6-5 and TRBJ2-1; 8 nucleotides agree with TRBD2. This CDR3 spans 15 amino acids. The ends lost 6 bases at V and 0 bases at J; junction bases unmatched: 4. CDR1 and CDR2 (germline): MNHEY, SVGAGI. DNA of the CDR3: TGTGCCAGCAGGGCGGGGGGAAGCTCCTACAATGAGCAGTTCTTC. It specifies CASRAGGSSYNEQFF.

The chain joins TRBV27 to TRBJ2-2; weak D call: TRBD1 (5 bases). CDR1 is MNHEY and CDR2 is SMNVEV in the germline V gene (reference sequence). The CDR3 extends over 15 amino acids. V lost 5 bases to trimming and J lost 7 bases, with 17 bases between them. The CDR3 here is CASSPQTVMSGELFF. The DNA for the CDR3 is TGTGCCAGCAGTCCACAGACAGTTATGAGCGGGGAGCTGTTTTTT.

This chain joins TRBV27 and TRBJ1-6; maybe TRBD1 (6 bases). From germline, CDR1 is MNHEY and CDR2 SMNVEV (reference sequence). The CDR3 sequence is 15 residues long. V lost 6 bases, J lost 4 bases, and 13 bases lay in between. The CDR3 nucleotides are TGTGCCAGCAGCGGGCGGACAGATTATAATTCACCCCTCCACTTT. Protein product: CASSGRTDYNSPLHF.

The CDR3 DNA reads TGCAGCGTGCGACTAGCGGGGGTCGGCACAGATACGCAGTATTTT. Translation: CSVRLAGVGTDTQYF. The chain links TRBV29-1 to TRBJ2-3; TRBD2 matches 12 bases. V lost 6 bases, J lost 1 base, and 5 bases stayed unmatched. Germline V CDR1 and CDR2: SQVTM, ANQGSEA. The CDR3 is 15 amino acids.

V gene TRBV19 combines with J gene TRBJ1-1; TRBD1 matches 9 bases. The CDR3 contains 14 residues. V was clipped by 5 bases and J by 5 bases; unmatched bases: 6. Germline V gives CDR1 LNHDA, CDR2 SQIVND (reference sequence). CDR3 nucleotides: TGTGCCAGTAGTCCGACAGGGGGAGCGACTGAAGCTTTCTTT. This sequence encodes CASSPTGGATEAFF.

The CDR3 spells CASSFPSGGYADTQYF. CDR3 coding DNA: TGTGCCAGCAGCTTTCCCAGCGGGGGGTACGCAGATACGCAGTATTTT. This chain links TRBV5-4 with TRBJ2-3; 9 bases fit TRBD2. The germline gives CDR1 SGHNT, CDR2 YYREEE (reference sequence). The CDR3 extends over 16 amino acids. V lost 2 bases and J lost 4; bases outside the gene matches: 8.

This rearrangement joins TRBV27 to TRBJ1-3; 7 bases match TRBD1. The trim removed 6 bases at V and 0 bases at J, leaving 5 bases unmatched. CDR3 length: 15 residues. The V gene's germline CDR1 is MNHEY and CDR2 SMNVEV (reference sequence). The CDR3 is CASSGRGSSGNTIYF. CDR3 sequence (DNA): TGTGCCAGCAGCGGCAGGGGGTCCTCTGGAAACACCATATATTTT.

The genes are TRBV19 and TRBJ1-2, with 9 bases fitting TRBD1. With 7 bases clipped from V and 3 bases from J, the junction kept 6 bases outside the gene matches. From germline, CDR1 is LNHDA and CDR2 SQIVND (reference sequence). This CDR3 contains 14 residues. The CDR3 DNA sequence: TGTGCCAGTAAAGCAGGGGACAGGGACTATGGCTACACCTTC. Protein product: CASKAGDRDYGYTF.